Following are 8 T cell receptor beta chains from one sample sequenced in a study of blood T cells in healthy people across ages. Sample-barcoded 5' priming and a J-beta primer mix drove a second PCR of roughly 6 to 12 cycles. Via MiXCR, TCRdb re-called the 5' RACE reads, giving one row per CDR3 protein. The data hold 780,000 or so distinct CDR3 sequences, with approximately 53% observed a single time. The specimen sequenced was blood. The origin of the receptors is a man aged 35-49 years in good health.

V gene TRBV6-1 combines with J gene TRBJ1-1; no firm D call. The CDR3 consists of 10 residues. V was cut by 2 bases and J by 10 bases, with 5 bases left in between. The germline gives CDR1 MNHNS, CDR2 SASEGT. CDR3 sequence reads: CASSEHAAFF. The CDR3 DNA follows: TGTGCCAGCAGTGAACATGCAGCTTTCTTT.

The chain recombines TRBV20-1 with TRBJ2-2; D is unclear. This CDR3 comprises 16 residues. Trimming cost V 0 bases and J 4 bases, with 15 bases left between them. Germline V lookup: CDR1 DFQATT, CDR2 SNEGSKA (reference sequence). CDR3 loop: CSARDLLGFRTGELFF. CDR3 bases: TGCAGTGCTAGAGATCTTTTAGGGTTTCGCACCGGGGAGCTGTTTTTT.

CDR3 residues: CASGGPPHEQYF. The CDR3 coding sequence is TGTGCCAGCGGCGGGCCCCCCCACGAGCAGTACTTC. This rearrangement joins TRBV28 to TRBJ2-7, with TRBD2 as a possible D gene (5 bases). CDR3 size: 12 residues. Germline assignment: CDR1 MDHEN and CDR2 SYDVKM. V was shortened by 8 bases and J by 5 bases, with 13 bases between the two germline ends.

This clonotype was recorded a few times. The CDR3 is CASSLRTGFGGQYF. CDR3 nucleotides: TGCGCCAGCAGCCTTCGGACAGGCTTCGGGGGGCAGTACTTC. V usage is TRBV4-1 and J usage is TRBJ2-4; D tentatively reads TRBD1 or TRBD2 (7 bases each). CDR1 is MGHRA, CDR2 YSYEKL, per germline. This CDR3 is built from 14 residues. V was trimmed by 4 bases and J by 13 bases, leaving 20 bases between them.

The chain couples TRBV6-6 to TRBJ2-7, with 11 nucleotides matching TRBD1. The end of the DNA is better explained by TRBJ2-5, so the J call may be wrong. Germline CDR1 reads MNHNY; CDR2 reads SVGAGI (reference sequence). This CDR3 spans 15 amino acids. The CDR3 coding sequence is TGTGCCAGCTCAAGCCGGACAGGGGGCACTGCGACCCAGTACTTC. It is translated as CASSSRTGGTATQYF.

The sample holds a few counts of this clonotype. The V call is TRBV2, the J call TRBJ1-1, with TRBD1 matching over 8 bases. Trimming cost V 4 bases and J 4 bases; bases outside gene matches: 5. Germline V CDR1 and CDR2: SNHLY, FYNNEI. The CDR3 extends over 14 amino acids. The CDR3 sequence is CASSGQGFGTEAFF. CDR3 bases: TGTGCCAGCAGTGGACAGGGGTTCGGCACTGAAGCTTTCTTT.

The chain links TRBV28 to TRBJ1-2; D is uncertain. Trimming shortened V by 6 bases and J by 4 bases, and 9 bases separated the two germline ends. The CDR3 runs 12 residues. In germline, CDR1 is MDHEN, CDR2 SYDVKM. Here the CDR3 reads CASRPESYGYTF. The DNA for the CDR3 is TGTGCCAGCAGGCCAGAGTCCTATGGCTACACCTTC.

This chain connects TRBV9 to TRBJ2-1; D is unresolved. Per the germline V gene, CDR1 is SGDLS and CDR2 is YYNGEE. This CDR3 contains 13 residues. The V gene lost 3 bases and the J gene lost 3 bases, with 7 bases spanning the gap. The CDR3 coding sequence is TGTGCCAGCAGCGGCCGGAGCTACAATGAGCAGTTCTTC. Translating gives CASSGRSYNEQFF.